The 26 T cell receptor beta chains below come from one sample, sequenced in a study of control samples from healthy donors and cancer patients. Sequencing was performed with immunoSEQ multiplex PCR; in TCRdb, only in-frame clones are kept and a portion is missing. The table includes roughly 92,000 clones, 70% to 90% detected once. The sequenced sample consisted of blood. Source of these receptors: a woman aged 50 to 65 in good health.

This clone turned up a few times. The CDR3 here is CASSSPGAFGYTF. The CDR3 bases are TGTGCCAGCAGCTCACCGGGGGCCTTTGGCTACACCTTC. The J gene is TRBJ1-2, the V gene TRBV7-2; a weak D match, TRBD1 (6 bases). The V gene's germline CDR1 is SGHTA and CDR2 FQGNSA. V shed 4 bases and J shed 7 bases, with 13 bases lying between them. This CDR3 has 13 amino acids.

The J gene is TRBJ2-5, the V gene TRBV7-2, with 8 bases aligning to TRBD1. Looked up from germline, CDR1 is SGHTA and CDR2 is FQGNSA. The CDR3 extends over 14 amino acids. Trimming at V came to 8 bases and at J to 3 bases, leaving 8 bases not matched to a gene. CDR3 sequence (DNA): TGTGCCAGCTCGCGCCGACAGGGGAAAGAGACCCAGTACTTC. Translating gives CASSRRQGKETQYF.

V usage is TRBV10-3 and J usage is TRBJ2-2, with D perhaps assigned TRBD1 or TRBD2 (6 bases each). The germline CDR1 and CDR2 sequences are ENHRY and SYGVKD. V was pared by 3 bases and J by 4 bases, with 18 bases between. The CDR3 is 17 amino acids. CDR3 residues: CAISDHEWGAGTGELFF. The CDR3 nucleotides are TGTGCCATCAGTGACCACGAGTGGGGGGCCGGCACCGGGGAGCTGTTTTTT.

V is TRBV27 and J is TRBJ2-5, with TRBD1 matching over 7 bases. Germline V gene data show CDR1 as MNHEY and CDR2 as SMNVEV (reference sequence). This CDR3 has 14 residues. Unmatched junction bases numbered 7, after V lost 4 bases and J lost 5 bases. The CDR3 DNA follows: TGTGCCAGCAGTTCCCTTGACAGGGTGGAGACCCAGTACTTC. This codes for CASSSLDRVETQYF.

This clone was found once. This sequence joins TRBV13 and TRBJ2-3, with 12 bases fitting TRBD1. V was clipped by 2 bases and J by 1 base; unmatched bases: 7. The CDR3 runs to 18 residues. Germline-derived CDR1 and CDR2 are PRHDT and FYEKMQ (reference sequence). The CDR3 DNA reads TGTGCCAGCAGCTTAAGGGACAGGGGGCTAAGGGGCACAGATACGCAGTATTTT. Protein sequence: CASSLRDRGLRGTDTQYF.

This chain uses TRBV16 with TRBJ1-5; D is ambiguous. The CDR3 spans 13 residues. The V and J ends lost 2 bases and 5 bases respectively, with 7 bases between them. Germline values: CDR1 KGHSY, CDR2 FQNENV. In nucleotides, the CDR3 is TGTGCCAGCAGCCAAGGTGGGGATCAGCCCCAGCATTTT. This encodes CASSQGGDQPQHF.

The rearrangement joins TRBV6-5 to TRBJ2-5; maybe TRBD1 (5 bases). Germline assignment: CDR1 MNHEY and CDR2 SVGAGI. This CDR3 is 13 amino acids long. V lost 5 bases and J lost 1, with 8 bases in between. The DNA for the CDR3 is TGTGCCAGCAGTCTGACAGTCCAAGAGACCCAGTACTTC. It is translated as CASSLTVQETQYF.

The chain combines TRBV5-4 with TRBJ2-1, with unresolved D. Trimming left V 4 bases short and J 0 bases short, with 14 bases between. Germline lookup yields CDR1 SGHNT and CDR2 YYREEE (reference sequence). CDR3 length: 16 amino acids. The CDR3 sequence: CASSQGSPGSYNEQFF. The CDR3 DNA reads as TGTGCCAGCAGCCAAGGGTCCCCAGGCTCCTACAATGAGCAGTTCTTC. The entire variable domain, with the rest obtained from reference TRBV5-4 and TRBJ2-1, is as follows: ETGVTQSPTHLIKTRGQQVTLRCSSQSGHNTVSWYQQALGQGPQFIFQYYREEENGRGNFPPRFSGLQFPNYSSELNVNALELDDSALYLCASSQGSPGSYNEQFFGPGTRLTVL.

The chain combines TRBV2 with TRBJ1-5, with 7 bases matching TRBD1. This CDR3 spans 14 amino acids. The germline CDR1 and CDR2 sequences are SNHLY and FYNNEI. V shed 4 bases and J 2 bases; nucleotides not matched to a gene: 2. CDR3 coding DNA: TGTGCCAGCAGTGGACAGGGAGGCAATCAGCCCCAGCATTTT. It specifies CASSGQGGNQPQHF.

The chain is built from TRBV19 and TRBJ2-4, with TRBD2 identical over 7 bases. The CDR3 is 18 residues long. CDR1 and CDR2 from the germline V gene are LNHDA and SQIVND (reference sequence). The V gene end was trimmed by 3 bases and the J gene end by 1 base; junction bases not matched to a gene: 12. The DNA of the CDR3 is TGTGCCAGTAGTATGGGGGGAGGGCCCGCCAGGGCCAAAAACATTCAGTACTTC. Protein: CASSMGGGPARAKNIQYF.

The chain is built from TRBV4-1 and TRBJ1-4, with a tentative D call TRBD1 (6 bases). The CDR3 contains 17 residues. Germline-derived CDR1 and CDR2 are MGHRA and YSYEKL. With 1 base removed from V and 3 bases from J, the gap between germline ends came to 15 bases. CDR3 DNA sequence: TGCGCCAGCAGCCAAGTGGGGGCCACAAGCGCTAATGAAAAACTGTTTTTT. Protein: CASSQVGATSANEKLFF.

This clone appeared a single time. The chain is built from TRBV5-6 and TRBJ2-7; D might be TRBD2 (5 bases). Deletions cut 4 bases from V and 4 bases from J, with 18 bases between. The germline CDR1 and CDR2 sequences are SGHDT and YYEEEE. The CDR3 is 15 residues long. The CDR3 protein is CASSPEPGFTYEQYF. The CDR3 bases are TGTGCCAGCAGCCCTGAACCGGGGTTCACTTACGAGCAGTACTTC.

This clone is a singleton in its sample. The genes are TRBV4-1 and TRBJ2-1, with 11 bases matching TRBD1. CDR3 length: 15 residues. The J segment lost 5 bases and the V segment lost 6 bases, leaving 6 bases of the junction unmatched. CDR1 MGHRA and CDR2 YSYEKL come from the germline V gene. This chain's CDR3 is CASRTGTGGHNEQFF. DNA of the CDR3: TGCGCCAGCAGGACCGGGACAGGGGGTCACAATGAGCAGTTCTTC.

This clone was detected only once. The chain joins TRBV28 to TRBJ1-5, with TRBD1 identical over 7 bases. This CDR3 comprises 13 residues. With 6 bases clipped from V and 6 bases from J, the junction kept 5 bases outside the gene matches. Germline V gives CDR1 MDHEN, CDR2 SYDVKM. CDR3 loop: CASSRDRVQPQHF. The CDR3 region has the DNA TGTGCCAGCAGCCGCGACAGGGTTCAGCCCCAGCATTTT.

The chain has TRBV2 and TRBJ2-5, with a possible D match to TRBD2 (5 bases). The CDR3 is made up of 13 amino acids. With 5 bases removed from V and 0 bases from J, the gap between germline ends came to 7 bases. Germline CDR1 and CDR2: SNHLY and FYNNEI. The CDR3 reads CASSRGNQETQYF. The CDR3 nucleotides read TGTGCCAGCAGTCGGGGAAACCAAGAGACCCAGTACTTC.

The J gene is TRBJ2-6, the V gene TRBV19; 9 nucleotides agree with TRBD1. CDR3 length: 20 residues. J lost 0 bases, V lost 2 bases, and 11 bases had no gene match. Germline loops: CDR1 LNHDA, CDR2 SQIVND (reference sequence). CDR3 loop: CASSIFTGTGSFSGANVLTF. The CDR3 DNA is TGTGCCAGTAGTATATTCACCGGGACAGGGTCTTTCTCTGGGGCCAACGTCCTGACTTTC.

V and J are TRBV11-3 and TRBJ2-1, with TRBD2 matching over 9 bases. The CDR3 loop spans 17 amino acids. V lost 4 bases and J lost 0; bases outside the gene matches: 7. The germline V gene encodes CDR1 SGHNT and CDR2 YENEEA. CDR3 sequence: CASSSSSGVSSYNEQFF. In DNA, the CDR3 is TGTGCCAGCAGCTCATCTAGCGGGGTGAGCTCCTACAATGAGCAGTTCTTC.

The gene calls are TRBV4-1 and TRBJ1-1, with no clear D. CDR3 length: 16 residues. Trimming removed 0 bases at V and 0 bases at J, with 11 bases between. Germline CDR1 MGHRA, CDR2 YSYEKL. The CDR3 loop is CASSQDWPVMNTEAFF. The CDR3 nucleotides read TGCGCCAGCAGCCAAGATTGGCCAGTCATGAACACTGAAGCTTTCTTT.

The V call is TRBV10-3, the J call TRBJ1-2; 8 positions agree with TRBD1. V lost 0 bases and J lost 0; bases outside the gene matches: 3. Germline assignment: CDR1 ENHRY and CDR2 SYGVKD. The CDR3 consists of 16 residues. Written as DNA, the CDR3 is TGTGCCATCAGTGAGTCCCCACAGGGGGCTAACTATGGCTACACCTTC. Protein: CAISESPQGANYGYTF.

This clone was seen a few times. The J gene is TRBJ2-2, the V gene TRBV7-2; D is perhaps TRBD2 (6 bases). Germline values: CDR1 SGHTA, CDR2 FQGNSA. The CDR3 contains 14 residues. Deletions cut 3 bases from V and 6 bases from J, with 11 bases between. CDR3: CASSLSSVPGELFF. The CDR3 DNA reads TGTGCCAGCAGCTTGTCTAGCGTCCCCGGGGAGCTGTTTTTT.

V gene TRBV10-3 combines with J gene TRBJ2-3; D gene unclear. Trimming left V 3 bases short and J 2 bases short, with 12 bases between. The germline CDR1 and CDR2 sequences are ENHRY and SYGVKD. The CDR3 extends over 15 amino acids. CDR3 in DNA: TGTGCCATCAGTGATGTCTTACTTTCCACAGATACGCAGTATTTT. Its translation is CAISDVLLSTDTQYF.

CDR3 in DNA: TGTGCTAGTGGTACCGACAGAGGCGTCTATGGCTACACCTTC. Translation gives CASGTDRGVYGYTF. The chain employs TRBV12-5 and TRBJ1-2; D perhaps matches TRBD1 (5 bases). Germline loops: CDR1 LGHNT, CDR2 FRNRAP. V was clipped by 5 bases and J by 4 bases, with 14 bases between them. The CDR3 loop spans 14 amino acids.

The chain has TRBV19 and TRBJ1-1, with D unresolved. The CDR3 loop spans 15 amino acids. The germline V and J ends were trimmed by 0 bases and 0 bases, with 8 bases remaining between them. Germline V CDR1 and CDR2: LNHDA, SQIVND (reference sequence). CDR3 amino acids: CASSIEHSMNTEAFF. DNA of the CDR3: TGTGCCAGTAGTATAGAGCATTCAATGAACACTGAAGCTTTCTTT.

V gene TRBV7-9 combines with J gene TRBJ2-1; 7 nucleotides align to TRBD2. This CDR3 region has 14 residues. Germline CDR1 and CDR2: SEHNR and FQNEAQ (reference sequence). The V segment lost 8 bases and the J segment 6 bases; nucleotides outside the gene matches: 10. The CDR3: CASSLASGTNEQFF. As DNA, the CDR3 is TGTGCCAGCTCCCTGGCTAGCGGTACCAATGAGCAGTTCTTC. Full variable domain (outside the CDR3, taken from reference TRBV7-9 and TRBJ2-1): DTGVSQNPRHKITKRGQNVTFRCDPISEHNRLYWYRQTLGQGPEFLTYFQNEAQLEKSRLLSDRFSAERPKGSFSTLEIQRTEQGDSAMYLCASSLASGTNEQFFGPGTRLTVL.

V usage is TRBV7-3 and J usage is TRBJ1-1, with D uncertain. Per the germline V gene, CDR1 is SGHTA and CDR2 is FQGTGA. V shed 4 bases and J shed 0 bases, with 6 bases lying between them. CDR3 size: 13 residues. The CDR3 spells CASSSLMNTEAFF. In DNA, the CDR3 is TGTGCCAGCAGCTCACTGATGAACACTGAAGCTTTCTTT. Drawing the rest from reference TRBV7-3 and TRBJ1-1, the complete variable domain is GAGVSQTPSNKVTEKGKYVELRCDPISGHTALYWYRQSLGQGPEFLIYFQGTGAADDSGLPNDRFFAVRPEGSVSTLKIQRTERGDSAVYLCASSSLMNTEAFFGQGTRLTVV.

DNA for the CDR3: TGCAGCGCCACAGGACAGGGACCAGACACTGAAGCTTTCTTT. Its protein is CSATGQGPDTEAFF. The chain carries TRBV29-1 and TRBJ1-1; 8 bases are shared with TRBD1. Germline CDR1 and CDR2: SQVTM and ANQGSEA. The junction had 10 bases not matched to a gene; V was cut back by 7 bases and J by 3 bases. The CDR3 has 14 amino acids.